This TCR beta chain was captured in a study of blood T cells in healthy people across ages. Study-wide results and caveats: As age increased, TCR beta diversity per million T cells fell in a roughly linear fashion. It was held that the diversity estimates obtained from one million T cells were underestimates. Diversity was higher, and naive CD4+ cells more numerous, in long-lived donors than in aged donors.

For the second PCR, which ran for about 6 to 11 cycles, a sample-barcoded 5' primer and a J-beta primer mix were used. Samples each returned at least 2.5 million CDR3-containing paired-end reads. TCRdb fed the 5' RACE reads into MiXCR, producing one record per CDR3 protein. The sample consists of 650,000 to 800,000 distinct CDR3 sequences, roughly 44% of them appearing once. Worth noting for this clonotype: The antigen is undetermined.

The sample consisted of blood. This clonotype was sampled from a man aged 55 to 70 in good health.

The CDR3 DNA is TGTGCCAGCTGTCGGGGGTTTGACCAAGAGACCCAGTACTTC. Its translation: CASCRGFDQETQYF. The rearrangement uses TRBV6-5 and TRBJ2-5, with TRBD2 as a possible D gene (6 bases). The CDR3 length is 14 residues. The germline V and J ends were trimmed by 8 bases and 0 bases, with 13 bases remaining between them. Germline V gene sequence: CDR1 MNHEY, CDR2 SVGAGI.